This TCR beta chain was profiled in a study of T cell responses to AZD1222 COVID-19 vaccine. Sequenced by immunoSEQ multiplex PCR; TCRdb stores in-frame clones only, minus some. The sample yields roughly 100,000 clones, roughly nine tenths seen once. The J segment lost 0 bases and the V segment lost 7 bases, leaving 12 bases of the junction unmatched. The CDR3 contains 17 residues. The germline V gene has CDR1 MDHEN and CDR2 SYDVKM. In regard to this clone: Its target is not known.

Whole-study results and caveats: Rises in breadth and depth of Spike-specific TCRs came after two AZD1222 doses. Clonal diversity may have been underestimated in mostly white British donors.

Timing groups of about 4 and about 12 weeks for second doses were pooled. V usage is TRBV28 and J usage is TRBJ1-5; 7 bases agree with TRBD1. This TCR was recovered from an adult who received the AZD1222 COVID-19 vaccine. The specimen comprised peripheral blood, sampled 28 days after the second AZD1222 dose. DNA for the CDR3: TGTGCCAGCACCACCGGGACAGTACTTTATAGCAATCAGCCCCAGCATTTT. The encoded protein is CASTTGTVLYSNQPQHF.